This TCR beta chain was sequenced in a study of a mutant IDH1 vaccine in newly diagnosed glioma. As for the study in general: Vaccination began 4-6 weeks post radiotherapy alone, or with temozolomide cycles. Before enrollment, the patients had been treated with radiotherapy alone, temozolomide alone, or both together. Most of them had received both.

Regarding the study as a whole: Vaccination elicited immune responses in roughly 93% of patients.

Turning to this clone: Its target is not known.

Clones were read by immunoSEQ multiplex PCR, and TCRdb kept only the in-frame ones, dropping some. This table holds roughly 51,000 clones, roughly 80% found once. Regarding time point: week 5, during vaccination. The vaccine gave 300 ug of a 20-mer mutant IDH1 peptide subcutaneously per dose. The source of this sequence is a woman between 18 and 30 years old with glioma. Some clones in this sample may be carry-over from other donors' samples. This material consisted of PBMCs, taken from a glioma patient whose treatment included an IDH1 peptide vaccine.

The chain's CDR3 is CASSLSRTGYNQPQHF. As DNA, the CDR3 is TGCGCCAGCAGCTTGAGCCGAACAGGGTACAATCAGCCCCAGCATTTT. The chain uses TRBV5-1 and TRBJ1-5, with a possible D match to TRBD1 (6 bases). V was shortened by 1 base and J by 3 bases, with 14 bases between the two germline ends. The CDR3 is made up of 16 amino acids. Per germline, CDR1 SGHRS and CDR2 YFSETQ. Combining the CDR3 with reference TRBV5-1 and TRBJ1-5 gives the whole variable domain KAGVTQTPRYLIKTRGQQVTLSCSPISGHRSVSWYQQTPGQGLQFLFEYFSETQRNKGNFPGRFSGRQFSNSRSEMNVSTLELGDSALYLCASSLSRTGYNQPQHFGDGTRLSIL.